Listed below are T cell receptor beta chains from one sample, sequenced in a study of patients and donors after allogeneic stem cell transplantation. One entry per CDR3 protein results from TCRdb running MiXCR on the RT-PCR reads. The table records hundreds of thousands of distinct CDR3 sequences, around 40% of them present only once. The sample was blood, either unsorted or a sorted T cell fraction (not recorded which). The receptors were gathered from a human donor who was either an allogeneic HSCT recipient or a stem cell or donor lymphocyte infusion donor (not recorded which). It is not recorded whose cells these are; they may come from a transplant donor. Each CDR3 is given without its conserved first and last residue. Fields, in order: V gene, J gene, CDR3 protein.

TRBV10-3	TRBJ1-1	AISASLGVTEAF
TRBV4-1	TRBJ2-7	ASSQGKGQGLLSSYEQY
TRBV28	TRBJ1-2	ASSFRRYRNFYGYT
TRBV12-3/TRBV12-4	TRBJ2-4	ASERTGSKNIQY
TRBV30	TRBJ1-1	AWTLTENTEAF
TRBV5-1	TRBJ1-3	ASSLEARGAQDTIY
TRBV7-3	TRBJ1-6	ASSLSTGGPLH
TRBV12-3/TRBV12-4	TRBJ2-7	ASSGSRIGASYEQY
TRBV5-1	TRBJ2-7	ASSMAGTNYEQY
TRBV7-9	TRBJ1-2	ASSLFRGYT
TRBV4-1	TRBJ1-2	ASSQDSRGIDYGYT
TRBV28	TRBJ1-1	ASSFPGRIGTEAF
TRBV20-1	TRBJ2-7	SARTPGRVFMYEQY
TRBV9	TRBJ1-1	ASSASGTAEAF
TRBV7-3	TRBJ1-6	ASSLTLSGAPLH
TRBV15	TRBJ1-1	AVKPQDMNTEAF
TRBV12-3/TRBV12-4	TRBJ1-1	ASPPRGRGEAF
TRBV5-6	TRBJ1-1	ASSRTGVNTEAF
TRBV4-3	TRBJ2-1	ASSQDYGNPAYNEQF
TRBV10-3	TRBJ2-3	ALRGSSSTDTQY
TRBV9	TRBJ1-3	ASTRDISGNTIY
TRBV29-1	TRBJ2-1	SALDRVGGEQF
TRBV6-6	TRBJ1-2	ASSSRNGYT
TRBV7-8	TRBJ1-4	ASSPSGEKLF
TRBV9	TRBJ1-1	ASSPGTGRMNTEAF
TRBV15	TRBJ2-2	ATSRDIGTGELF
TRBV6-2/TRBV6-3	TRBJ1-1	ASERMGVGRTEAF
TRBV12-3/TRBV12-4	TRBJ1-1	ASSFGVHYSEAF
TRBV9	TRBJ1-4	ASSEAPGTNEKLF
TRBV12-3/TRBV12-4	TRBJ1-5	ASRGRAFGNNQPQH
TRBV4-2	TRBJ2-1	ASSQVTRGRSYNEQF
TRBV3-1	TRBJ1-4	ASSHGRVLDEKLF
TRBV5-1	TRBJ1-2	ASSLAGQGNGYT
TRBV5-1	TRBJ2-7	ASSSPGLASYEQY
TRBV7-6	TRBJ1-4	ASSKMTGEGEKLF
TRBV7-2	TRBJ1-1	ASSLAVQGSSTEAF
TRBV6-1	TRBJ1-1	ASSGNRWVRTEAF
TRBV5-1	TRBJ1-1	ASSSRGAGGIAEAF
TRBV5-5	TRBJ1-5	ASSPVSSNQPQH
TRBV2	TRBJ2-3	ASRVRGDTQY
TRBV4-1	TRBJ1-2	ASSQEVGTDYGYT
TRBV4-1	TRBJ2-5	ASSHGRGSRWETQY
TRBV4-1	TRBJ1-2	ASSSDRFYGYT
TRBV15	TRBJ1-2	ATSLTGGGYGYT
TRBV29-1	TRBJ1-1	SVRIDSRTEAF
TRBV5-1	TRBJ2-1	ASSLELADNEQF
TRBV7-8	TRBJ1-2	ASSLIQGLIYGYT
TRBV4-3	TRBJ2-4	ASSQERGLAKNIQY
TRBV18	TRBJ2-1	ASSPIAGQYNEQF
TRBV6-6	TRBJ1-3	ASSYRPHGNTIY
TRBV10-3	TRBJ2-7	AISVGVGYEQY